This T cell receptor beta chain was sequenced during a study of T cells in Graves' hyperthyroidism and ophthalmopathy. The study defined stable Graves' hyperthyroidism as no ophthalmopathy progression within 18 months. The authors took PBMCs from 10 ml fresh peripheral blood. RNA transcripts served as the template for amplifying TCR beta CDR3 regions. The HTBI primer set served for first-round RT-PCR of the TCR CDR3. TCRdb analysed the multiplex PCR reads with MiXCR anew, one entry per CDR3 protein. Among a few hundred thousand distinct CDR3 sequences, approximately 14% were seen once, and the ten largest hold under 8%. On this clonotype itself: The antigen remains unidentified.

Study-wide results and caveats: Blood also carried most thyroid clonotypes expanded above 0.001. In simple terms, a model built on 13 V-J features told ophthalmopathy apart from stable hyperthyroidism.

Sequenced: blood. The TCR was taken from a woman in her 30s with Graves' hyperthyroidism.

CDR3 in DNA: TGTGCCAGCGGCGTAGGGGGAGCCTCCTTATACGAGCAGTACTTC. Its translation is CASGVGGASLYEQYF. V is TRBV7-2 and J is TRBJ2-7, with a tentative D call TRBD1 (6 bases). Germline CDR1 SGHTA, CDR2 FQGNSA. This CDR3 contains 15 residues. Trimming shortened V by 8 bases and J by 4 bases, and 21 bases separated the two germline ends.